This T cell receptor (beta chain) derives from a study of T cell changes during pregnancy in multiple sclerosis. Assay: immunoSEQ multiplex PCR; the TCRdb copy retains only in-frame clones and omits some. The profile shows some 60,000 clones, roughly 95% of them singletons. The CDR3 sequence is 14 residues long. Losses at the gene ends were 3 bases for V and 7 bases for J; bases not matched to a gene: 0. Germline V gene sequence: CDR1 SGHNT, CDR2 YENEEA. The clonotype was recovered from a female donor with multiple sclerosis, enrolled in a pregnancy study. The V gene is TRBV11-3, the J gene TRBJ2-1; 13 bases match TRBD2. Sample: CD4+ T cells from peripheral blood mononuclear cells, taken before pregnancy. The CDR3 loop is CASSLGLAGNEQFF. CDR3 nucleotides: TGTGCCAGCAGCTTGGGACTAGCGGGGAATGAGCAGTTCTTC.